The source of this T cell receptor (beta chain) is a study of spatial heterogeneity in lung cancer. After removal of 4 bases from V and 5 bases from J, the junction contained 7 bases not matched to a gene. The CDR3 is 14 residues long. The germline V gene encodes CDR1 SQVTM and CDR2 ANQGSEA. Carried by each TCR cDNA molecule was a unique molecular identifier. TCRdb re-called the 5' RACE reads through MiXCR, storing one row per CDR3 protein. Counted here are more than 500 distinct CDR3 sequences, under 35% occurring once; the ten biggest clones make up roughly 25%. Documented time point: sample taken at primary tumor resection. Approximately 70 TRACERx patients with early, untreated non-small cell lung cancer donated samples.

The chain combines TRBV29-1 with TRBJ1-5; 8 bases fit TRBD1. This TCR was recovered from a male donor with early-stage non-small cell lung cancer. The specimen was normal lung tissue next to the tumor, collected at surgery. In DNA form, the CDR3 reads TGCAGCGTTGGGACAGGGAACGTAGATCAGCCCCAGCATTTT. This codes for CSVGTGNVDQPQHF.